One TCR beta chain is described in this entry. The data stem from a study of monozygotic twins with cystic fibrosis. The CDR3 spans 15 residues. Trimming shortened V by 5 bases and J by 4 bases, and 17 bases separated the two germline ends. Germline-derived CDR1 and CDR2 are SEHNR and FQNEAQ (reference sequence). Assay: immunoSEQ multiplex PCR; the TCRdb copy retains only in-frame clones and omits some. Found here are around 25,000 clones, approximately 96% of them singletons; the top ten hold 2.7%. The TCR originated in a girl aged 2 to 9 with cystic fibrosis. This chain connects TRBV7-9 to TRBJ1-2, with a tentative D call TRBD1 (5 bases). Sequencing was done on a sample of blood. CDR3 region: CASSVPGRSSYGYTF. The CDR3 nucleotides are TGTGCCAGCAGCGTTCCGGGACGGAGTTCCTATGGCTACACCTTC.